This T cell receptor beta chain was sequenced for a study of blood T cell repertoires in COVID-19. The CDR3 extends over 16 amino acids. Trimming left V 4 bases short and J 5 bases short, with 20 bases between. Germline CDR1 MGHRA, CDR2 YSYEKL. The sample holds one count of this clone. Here immunoSEQ multiplex PCR was the method, and the copy in TCRdb shows in-frame clones only, minus some. The data contain more than 250,000 clones, over 75% of them singletons. Sequenced material: peripheral blood. The source of this sequence is a human donor in a cohort sampled during active COVID-19. The chain uses TRBV4-1 and TRBJ1-1, with D perhaps matching TRBD1 (6 bases). CDR3 in amino acids: CASSRIQGSGDTEAFF. CDR3 sequence (DNA): TGCGCCAGCAGCCGCATCCAAGGGTCAGGGGATACTGAAGCTTTCTTT.